The clone carrying this TCR beta chain was detected many times. Antigen unknown. This sample was included in a study of CD8 T cells in ankylosing spondylitis. Findings and limits, study-wide: Seemingly distinctive of ankylosing spondylitis blood was a TCR beta motif formed by eight highly homologous variants. Disease-associated clones were CD8+ and fairly uncommon in peripheral blood.

From the 5' RACE reads, TCRdb called clonotypes with MiXCR, one entry per CDR3 protein. The sample holds some 450,000 distinct CDR3 sequences, 15% to 20% seen once. The CDR3 has 16 amino acids. The J segment lost 0 bases and the V segment lost 6 bases, leaving 8 bases of the junction unmatched. This rearrangement joins TRBV12-3 or TRBV12-4 to TRBJ1-5; 7 nucleotides agree with TRBD1. The specimen sequenced was blood, either unsorted or a sorted T cell fraction (not recorded which). The sequence derives from a male donor with ankylosing spondylitis. The DNA for the CDR3 is TGTGCCAGCAGCCCCGACAGGGCTTATAGCAATCAGCCCCAGCATTTT. Translated: CASSPDRAYSNQPQHF.